Reported below is one TCR beta chain. Its specificity is unknown. Between the trimmed V and J ends, which lost 6 bases and 9 bases, there was a span of 17 bases. CDR3 size: 14 residues. The data were taken from a study of T-cell reconstitution after alpha-beta-depleted transplantation in children. The study's findings and limits: Surviving recipient T cells and thymic progenitors produced the high day-60 TCRbeta diversity seen in some patients.

This sample's TCRbeta library carried unique molecular identifier barcodes. MiXCR was run by TCRdb on the PCR reads, yielding one entry per CDR3 protein. The table has about 1,000,000 distinct CDR3 sequences, around 30% seen once; the top ten hold under 30%. The source is a boy under two years old who had a stem cell transplant for SCID, so the T cells may come from the graft donor. The chain uses TRBV12-3 or TRBV12-4 and TRBJ1-4; TRBD1 might be the D (5 bases). The starting material was PBMCs, mostly from graft donor cells, obtained 360 days after TCRalphabeta/CD19-depleted stem cell transplant. The CDR3 is CASSFATLDKKLFF. The CDR3 region has the DNA TGTGCCAGCAGCTTCGCCACTCTGGACAAAAAACTGTTTTTT.